A selection of T cell receptor beta chains follows, all from one sample in a study of T cells in Graves' hyperthyroidism and ophthalmopathy. TCRdb re-called the multiplex PCR reads through MiXCR, storing one row per CDR3 protein. The table lists about 300,000 distinct CDR3 sequences, roughly 15% of them singletons. Sequenced: blood. The receptors come from a man aged 25 to 45 with Graves' hyperthyroidism. The CDR3 runs from the conserved cysteine through the conserved F or W. Fields, in order: clone size, J gene, CDR3 length, D gene, V gene, CDR3 protein, CDR3 DNA. D genes are given only for firm matches. Clone size appears in some rows only: once, few, many, or a class for an expanded clone.

>many|TRBJ2-4|14|.|TRBV3-1
CASSQGGFVNIQYF
TGTGCCAGCAGCCAAGGGGGGTTTGTCAACATTCAGTACTTC
>few|TRBJ2-7|15|.|TRBV9
CASSPRGAPTYEQYF
TGTGCCAGCAGCCCACGGGGGGCGCCGACCTACGAGCAGTACTTC
>many|TRBJ2-2|15|TRBD1|TRBV2
CASSGTGGFTGELFF
TGTGCCAGTTCCGGGACAGGGGGATTCACCGGGGAGCTGTTTTTT
>many|TRBJ1-1|17|.|TRBV2
CASTELGGLGLNTEAFF
TGTGCCAGCACCGAATTGGGGGGCTTGGGGCTGAACACTGAAGCTTTCTTT
>many|TRBJ2-6|15|.|TRBV13
CASSLGDHGANVLTF
TGTGCCAGCAGCTTAGGAGATCATGGGGCCAACGTCCTGACTTTC
>.|TRBJ2-2|19|TRBD2|TRBV9
CASSATEGLAGEGTGELFF
TGTGCCAGCAGCGCCACTGAGGGACTAGCGGGAGAGGGCACCGGGGAGCTGTTTTTT
>many|TRBJ2-5|14|.|TRBV2
CASKPGPLLETQYF
TGTGCCAGCAAACCGGGGCCTCTACTTGAGACCCAGTACTTC
>.|TRBJ2-2|14|TRBD2|TRBV9
CASSVLTSGGELFF
TGTGCCAGCAGCGTGCTGACTAGCGGGGGGGAGCTGTTTTTT
>.|TRBJ1-3|16|.|TRBV6-1
CASSALGGFSGNTIYF
TGTGCCAGCAGTGCCCTGGGAGGGTTCTCTGGAAACACCATATATTTT
>many|TRBJ2-5|13|.|TRBV20-1
CSARWSGQETQYF
TGCAGTGCTAGATGGTCAGGGCAAGAGACCCAGTACTTC
>.|TRBJ2-2|16|TRBD2|TRBV5-1
CASSLEAGGPGGELFF
TGCGCCAGCAGCTTGGAGGCGGGAGGGCCCGGCGGGGAGCTGTTTTTT
>.|TRBJ1-1|14|TRBD1|TRBV9
CAGSHGGGTAEAFF
TGTGCCGGCAGCCACGGGGGCGGGACAGCTGAAGCTTTCTTT
>many|TRBJ1-6|12|.|TRBV20-1
CSAETLNSPLHF
TGCAGTGCTGAGACATTGAATTCACCCCTCCACTTT
>few|TRBJ1-2|15|TRBD1|TRBV5-5
CASRPAGTDNYGYTF
TGTGCCAGCAGACCGGCCGGGACAGACAACTATGGCTACACCTTC
>.|TRBJ2-2|15|.|TRBV5-1
CASNPRVDGTGELFF
TGCGCCAGCAATCCCAGGGTTGACGGCACCGGGGAGCTGTTTTTT
>once|TRBJ1-2|11|.|TRBV30
CAWFLDFGYTF
TGTGCCTGGTTCTTGGACTTTGGCTACACCTTC
>many|TRBJ2-3|14|.|TRBV24-1
CATSGRGGTDTQYF
TGTGCCACCAGTGGTAGGGGCGGCACAGATACGCAGTATTTT
>.|TRBJ2-1|14|TRBD2|TRBV29-1
CSVEAGGPLAEQFF
TGCAGCGTTGAGGCGGGAGGGCCTCTTGCTGAGCAGTTCTTC
>.|TRBJ2-5|15|TRBD1|TRBV12-3/TRBV12-4
CASSLGTGGSETQYF
TGTGCCAGCAGTTTAGGGACAGGGGGCAGTGAGACCCAGTACTTC
>many|TRBJ2-1|15|.|TRBV11-2
CASSLMAGPYNEQFF
TGTGCCAGCAGCTTGATGGCGGGACCGTACAATGAGCAGTTCTTC
>.|TRBJ2-5|14|.|TRBV12-3/TRBV12-4
CASSGQGGQETQYF
TGTGCCAGCAGTGGACAGGGAGGGCAAGAGACCCAGTACTTC
>.|TRBJ2-7|13|.|TRBV19
CASSMEGGYEQHF
TGTGCCAGTAGTATGGAGGGTGGCTACGAGCAGCACTTC
>many|TRBJ1-5|15|.|TRBV6-5
CASSYSGGSNQPQHF
TGTGCCAGCAGTTACTCTGGGGGTAGCAATCAGCCCCAGCATTTT
>.|TRBJ2-4|14|TRBD2|TRBV7-9
CASSYSGSGYIQYF
TGTGCCAGCAGCTACAGCGGGAGCGGGTACATTCAGTACTTC
>.|TRBJ2-7|13|.|TRBV28
CASSLTGLDEQYF
TGTGCCAGCAGTCTCACAGGGTTGGACGAGCAGTACTTC
>many|TRBJ2-1|14|TRBD1|TRBV28
CASSLRTGYNEQFF
TGTGCCAGCAGTTTAAGGACAGGGTACAATGAGCAGTTCTTC
>.|TRBJ1-2|17|TRBD1|TRBV5-1
CASSLGQGASNLYGYTF
TGCGCCAGCAGCCTCGGACAGGGGGCGAGTAATCTCTATGGCTACACCTTC
>.|TRBJ1-1|13|.|TRBV7-2
CASRPDRRTEAFF
TGTGCCAGCAGGCCCGATCGACGGACTGAAGCTTTCTTT
>many|TRBJ1-1|14|.|TRBV5-1
CASTITGTSTEAFF
TGCGCCAGCACCATAACGGGGACGTCAACTGAAGCTTTCTTT
>few|TRBJ2-7|15|TRBD2|TRBV5-1
CASSRGLAGIYEQYF
TGCGCCAGCAGCAGGGGACTAGCGGGCATCTACGAGCAGTACTTC
>.|TRBJ1-5|14|.|TRBV6-9
CASSYWRGGQPQHF
TGTGCCAGCAGTTATTGGCGGGGTGGTCAGCCCCAGCATTTT
>few|TRBJ2-5|14|TRBD1|TRBV30
CAWNLGGQGRTQYF
TGTGCCTGGAACCTAGGGGGACAGGGCCGGACCCAGTACTTC
>many|TRBJ2-5|11|.|TRBV20-1
CSVEIGETQYF
TGCAGTGTTGAAATCGGAGAGACCCAGTACTTC
>few|TRBJ2-2|14|.|TRBV9
CASNPLGRTGELFF
TGTGCCAGCAACCCCCTAGGGAGGACCGGGGAGCTGTTTTTT
>few|TRBJ2-6|14|.|TRBV30
CAWSVYSGANVLTF
TGTGCCTGGAGTGTCTACTCTGGGGCCAACGTCCTGACTTTC
>many|TRBJ2-1|14|.|TRBV5-1
CASSLGGADDEQFF
TGCGCCAGCAGCTTGGGCGGGGCCGATGATGAGCAGTTCTTC
>few|TRBJ2-2|14|.|TRBV12-5
CASGLVRGAGELFF
TGTGCTAGTGGTTTGGTACGGGGAGCCGGGGAGCTGTTTTTT
>many|TRBJ1-1|15|.|TRBV12-3/TRBV12-4
CASSLAHRMNTEAFF
TGTGCCAGCAGTTTAGCGCACAGAATGAACACTGAAGCTTTCTTT
>.|TRBJ2-4|18|TRBD1|TRBV9
CASSVAGAGGQGPNIQYF
TGTGCCAGCAGCGTAGCTGGGGCAGGGGGACAGGGCCCGAACATTCAGTACTTC
>many|TRBJ1-2|13|TRBD1|TRBV5-1
CASHKTGTGPYTF
TGCGCCAGCCACAAAACCGGGACAGGGCCCTACACCTTC
>once|TRBJ2-7|16|TRBD2|TRBV20-1
CSASPVLAEPDSEQYF
TGCAGTGCTAGCCCCGTACTAGCGGAACCTGACAGCGAGCAGTACTTC
>many|TRBJ2-2|14|.|TRBV28
CASSSRLNTGELFF
TGTGCCAGCAGTTCAAGACTTAACACCGGGGAGCTGTTTTTT
>many|TRBJ1-1|12|.|TRBV20-1
CSAPTGNTEAFF
TGCAGTGCTCCCACAGGGAACACTGAAGCTTTCTTT
>many|TRBJ2-1|18|TRBD1|TRBV20-1
CSARSRDRVRGSYNEQFF
TGCAGTGCTAGATCCCGGGACAGGGTAAGGGGGTCCTACAATGAGCAGTTCTTC
>few|TRBJ2-2|17|TRBD2|TRBV20-1
CSAGGGPSAANTGELFF
TGCAGTGCTGGGGGGGGACCGAGCGCCGCGAACACCGGGGAGCTGTTTTTT
>.|TRBJ1-5|15|.|TRBV28
CASRGARGEVGLQHF
TGTGCCAGCAGGGGGGCCCGGGGCGAGGTGGGACTCCAGCATTTT
>few|TRBJ1-5|16|.|TRBV6-1
CASSDETRGGGQPQHF
TGTGCCAGCAGCGATGAAACTAGGGGTGGCGGTCAGCCCCAGCATTTT
>many|TRBJ1-6|15|.|TRBV2
CASTQSLVGGSPLHF
TGTGCCAGCACTCAGTCCCTGGTAGGGGGTTCACCCCTCCACTTT
>few|TRBJ1-4|14|.|TRBV5-1
CASSEGITNEKLFF
TGCGCCAGCAGCGAAGGAATAACTAATGAAAAACTGTTTTTT
>few|TRBJ1-2|13|.|TRBV19
CASSIDPTRGYTF
TGTGCCAGTAGTATAGATCCCACTCGAGGCTACACCTTC
>many|TRBJ1-4|15|.|TRBV2
CASSDGTGYNEKLFF
TGTGCCAGCAGTGATGGAACAGGCTATAATGAAAAACTGTTTTTT
>many|TRBJ2-3|14|TRBD2|TRBV27
CASHSERGSDTQYF
TGTGCCAGCCATTCAGAGCGGGGCTCAGATACGCAGTATTTT
>.|TRBJ1-5|13|.|TRBV29-1
CSVGTGSNQPQHF
TGCAGCGTTGGGACGGGAAGCAATCAGCCCCAGCATTTT